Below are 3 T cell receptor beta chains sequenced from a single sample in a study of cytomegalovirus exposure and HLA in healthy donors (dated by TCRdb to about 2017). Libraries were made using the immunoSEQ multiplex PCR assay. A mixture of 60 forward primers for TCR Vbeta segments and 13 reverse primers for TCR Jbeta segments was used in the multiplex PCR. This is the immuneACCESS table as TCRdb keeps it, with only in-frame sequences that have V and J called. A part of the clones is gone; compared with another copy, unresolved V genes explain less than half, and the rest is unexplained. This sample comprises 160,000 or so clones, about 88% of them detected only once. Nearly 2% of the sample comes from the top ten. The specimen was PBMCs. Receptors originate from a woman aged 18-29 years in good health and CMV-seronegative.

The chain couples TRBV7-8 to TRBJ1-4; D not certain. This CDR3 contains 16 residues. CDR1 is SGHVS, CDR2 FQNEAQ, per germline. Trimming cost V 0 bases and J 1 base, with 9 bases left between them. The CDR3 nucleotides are TGTGCCAGCAGCTTAGCGCGGATGGGAACTAATGAAAAACTGTTTTTT. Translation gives CASSLARMGTNEKLFF.

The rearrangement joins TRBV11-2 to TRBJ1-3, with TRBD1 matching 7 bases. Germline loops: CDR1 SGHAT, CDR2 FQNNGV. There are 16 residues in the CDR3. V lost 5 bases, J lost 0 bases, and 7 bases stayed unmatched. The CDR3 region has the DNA TGTGCCAGCAGCAGATGGGGACAGAGCTCTGGAAACACCATATATTTT. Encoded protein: CASSRWGQSSGNTIYF.

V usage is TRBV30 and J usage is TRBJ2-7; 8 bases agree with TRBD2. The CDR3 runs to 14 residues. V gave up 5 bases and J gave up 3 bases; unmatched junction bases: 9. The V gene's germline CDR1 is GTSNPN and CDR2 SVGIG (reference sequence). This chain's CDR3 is CAWARGGFFYEQYF. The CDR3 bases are TGTGCCTGGGCCCGGGGGGGTTTTTTCTACGAGCAGTACTTC.